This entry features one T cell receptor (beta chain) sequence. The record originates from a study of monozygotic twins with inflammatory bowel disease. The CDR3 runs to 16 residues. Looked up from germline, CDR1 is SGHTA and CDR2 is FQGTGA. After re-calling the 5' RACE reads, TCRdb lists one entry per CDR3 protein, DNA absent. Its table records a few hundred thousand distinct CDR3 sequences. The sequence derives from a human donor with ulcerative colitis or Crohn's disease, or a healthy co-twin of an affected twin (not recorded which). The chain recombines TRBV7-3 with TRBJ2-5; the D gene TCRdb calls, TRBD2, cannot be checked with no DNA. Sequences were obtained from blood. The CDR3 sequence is CASSKGLAGGLGTQYF. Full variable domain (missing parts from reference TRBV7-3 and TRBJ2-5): GAGVSQTPSNKVTEKGKYVELRCDPISGHTALYWYRQSLGQGPEFLIYFQGTGAADDSGLPNDRFFAVRPEGSVSTLKIQRTERGDSAVYLCASSKGLAGGLGTQYFGPGTRLLVL.